A selection of T cell receptor beta chains follows, all from one sample in a study of vaccination and CD4 T cells after COVID-19. In TCRdb, the PCR reads were re-called with MiXCR into one record per CDR3 protein. The data show 15,000 to 20,000 distinct CDR3 sequences, with 60% seen just once and roughly 1.1% held by the top ten. This material consisted of CD4+ T cells from blood, taken after SARS-CoV-2 vaccination. These receptors were taken from a human donor who had recovered from COVID-19. CDR3s include the opening cysteine and the closing phenylalanine or tryptophan. The order of the fields is J gene, clone size, D gene, V gene, CDR3 DNA, CDR3 protein. A D gene is named only where the DNA matches it firmly. Some rows mark clone size as missing; the rest say once, few, many or name a class of expanded clone.

TRBJ1-5 | NA | NA | TRBV28 | TGTGCCAGTATTACAAACCGTGATCAGCCCCAGCATTTT | CASITNRDQPQHF
TRBJ2-2 | NA | TRBD1 | TRBV20-1 | TGCAGTGCTAGAGATGAGGAGACAGGGGACACCGGGGAGCTGTTTTTT | CSARDEETGDTGELFF
TRBJ2-3 | NA | NA | TRBV6-1 | TGTGCCAGCAGAGAGGATAGGCAGGTCGCAGATACGCAGTATTTT | CASREDRQVADTQYF
TRBJ1-5 | NA | NA | TRBV19 | TGTGCCAGTATAAATCAGCCCCAGCATTTT | CASINQPQHF
TRBJ2-1 | few | TRBD2 | TRBV7-8 | TGTGCCAGCAGCTCGAGAATAGTACTAGCGGGAGGAGACAATGAGCAGTTCTTC | CASSSRIVLAGGDNEQFF
TRBJ2-5 | NA | NA | TRBV2 | TGTGCCAGCATCAGCCGGGACACAGGGGAGACCCAGTACTTC | CASISRDTGETQYF
TRBJ1-1 | NA | NA | TRBV7-2 | TGTGCCAGCAGCTTATACGAGAACACTGAAGCTTTCTTT | CASSLYENTEAFF
TRBJ2-4 | NA | TRBD2 | TRBV20-1 | TGCAGTGCTAGAGATATCCTAGCGGGAGGGTCAGCCAAAAACATTCAGTACTTC | CSARDILAGGSAKNIQYF
TRBJ1-2 | few | TRBD1 | TRBV6-1 | TGTGCCATTACAGGGGGAGCTAACTATGGCTACACCTTC | CAITGGANYGYTF
TRBJ2-7 | few | NA | TRBV20-1 | TGCAGTGCTAGAGCGGAGGAGCAGTACTTC | CSARAEEQYF
TRBJ2-1 | few | TRBD2 | TRBV2 | TGTGCCAGCAAGTCACTAGCGGTTTACAATGAGCAGTTCTTC | CASKSLAVYNEQFF
TRBJ2-3 | NA | NA | TRBV6-1 | TGTGCCAGCAGTGAAGCAAGTGAGAAGCGTACGCAGTATTTT | CASSEASEKRTQYF
TRBJ2-7 | NA | NA | TRBV20-1 | TGCAGTGCTAGAGAGGCACTCTACGAGCAGTACTTC | CSAREALYEQYF
TRBJ2-3 | few | NA | TRBV12-3/TRBV12-4 | TGTGCCAGCAGAAGGGGTCTGAGCACAGATACGCAGTATTTT | CASRRGLSTDTQYF
TRBJ2-5 | NA | NA | TRBV20-1 | TGCAGTGCTAGAGTCGGGAATAGGGGAGAGACCCAGTACTTC | CSARVGNRGETQYF
TRBJ2-7 | few | TRBD2 | TRBV20-1 | TGCAGTGCTTATGAGCGGGAGGGTATCTACGAGCAGTACTTC | CSAYEREGIYEQYF
TRBJ2-1 | NA | NA | TRBV9 | TGTGCCAGCAGCGTAGCGGGGAGCGGAGGCTCCTACAATGAGCAGTTCTTC | CASSVAGSGGSYNEQFF
TRBJ1-5 | few | TRBD1 | TRBV30 | TGTGCCTGGAGCGCGACAGGGGGCGTAAATCAGCCCCAGCATTTT | CAWSATGGVNQPQHF
TRBJ2-2 | NA | NA | TRBV7-9 | TGTGCCAGCAGCCCCCCCGGGCCCCCTCCCGGGGAGCTGTTTTTT | CASSPPGPPPGELFF
TRBJ2-1 | once | TRBD2 | TRBV7-9 | TGTGCCAGCCGGGGACTAGCGGGAGAATGGAATGAGCAGTTCTTC | CASRGLAGEWNEQFF
TRBJ2-4 | NA | NA | TRBV7-2 | TGTGCCAGCAGCTTAACGGAGGGGGCGAACATTCAGTACTTC | CASSLTEGANIQYF
TRBJ2-3 | NA | TRBD2 | TRBV20-1 | TGCAGTGCTGCCCCATCTGCGGGAGGTACTTCTACGCAGTATTTT | CSAAPSAGGTSTQYF
TRBJ1-5 | NA | TRBD1 | TRBV12-3/TRBV12-4 | TGTGCCAGCAGCGAGACAGGGGGCGACAATCAGCCCCAGCATTTT | CASSETGGDNQPQHF
TRBJ1-5 | few | TRBD1 | TRBV12-3/TRBV12-4 | TGTGCCAGCAGTTTATCCAGGATAGGGGGCCGCGATCAGCCCCAGCATTTT | CASSLSRIGGRDQPQHF
TRBJ2-5 | once | NA | TRBV28 | TGTGCCAGCAGTTCGGTCGGGGCAGCCCAAGAGACCCAGTACTTC | CASSSVGAAQETQYF
TRBJ1-1 | NA | NA | TRBV20-1 | TGCAGTGCTAGAGATCAGGTCGGTTACCAAGCTTTCTTT | CSARDQVGYQAFF
TRBJ1-5 | NA | NA | TRBV12-3/TRBV12-4 | TGTGCCAGCAGTTTCGGCAACAATCAGCCCCAGCATTTT | CASSFGNNQPQHF
TRBJ1-1 | NA | NA | TRBV6-2/TRBV6-3 | TGTGCCAGCAGTTACTCGAGCGCGACCGGTGAAGCTTTCTTT | CASSYSSATGEAFF
TRBJ1-2 | few | NA | TRBV6-2/TRBV6-3 | TGTGCCAGCAGTTACATTCGGACGACAGATGGCTACACCTTC | CASSYIRTTDGYTF
TRBJ2-2 | NA | TRBD2 | TRBV2 | TGTGCCAGCAGTGCGATAGCGGGAGTCGCCGGGGAGCTGTTTTTT | CASSAIAGVAGELFF
TRBJ2-1 | few | NA | TRBV2 | TGTGCCAGCAGCCCAAGGGAATACAATGAGCAGTTCTTC | CASSPREYNEQFF
TRBJ1-2 | NA | NA | TRBV18 | TGTGCCAGCTCACCGGGGAGGGAAGAAAGCTACACCTTC | CASSPGREESYTF
TRBJ2-7 | NA | TRBD1 | TRBV10-3 | TGTGCCTACGGGACAGGGTTCGGCGAGCAGTACTTC | CAYGTGFGEQYF
TRBJ1-3 | NA | TRBD1 | TRBV5-5 | TGTGCCAGCCGCCCGGGACAGTCTGGAAACACCATATATTTT | CASRPGQSGNTIYF
TRBJ1-5 | NA | NA | TRBV7-9 | TGTGCCAGCAGCTGGGGGCGGAATCAGCCCCAGCATTTT | CASSWGRNQPQHF
TRBJ1-2 | NA | NA | TRBV19 | TGTGCCAGTAGTATATCGGCGGGAGAATATTGGTCTGGCTACACCTTC | CASSISAGEYWSGYTF
TRBJ1-1 | NA | NA | TRBV4-1 | TGCGCCTCATTGGGGAATAAGGTAACTGAAGCTTTCTTT | CASLGNKVTEAFF
TRBJ2-5 | NA | NA | TRBV20-1 | TGCAGTGCTAGAGAAGGTATCAGGGTCCAAGAGACCCAGTACTTC | CSAREGIRVQETQYF
TRBJ1-2 | NA | TRBD1 | TRBV2 | TGTGCCAGCAGGGCCGGGACAGGAACGTATGGCTACACCTTC | CASRAGTGTYGYTF
TRBJ1-1 | NA | TRBD1 | TRBV20-1 | TGCAGTGCTGGGACAGGGAACACTGAAGCTTTCTTT | CSAGTGNTEAFF
TRBJ2-7 | few | NA | TRBV2 | TGTGCCAGCAGCCCGCGGACCCTGAGCTCCTACGAGCAGTACTTC | CASSPRTLSSYEQYF
TRBJ2-1 | NA | TRBD2 | TRBV20-1 | TGCAGTGCTAGAGATAGGCGACTAGCGGGAGGCAATGAGCAGTTCTTC | CSARDRRLAGGNEQFF
TRBJ2-7 | NA | NA | TRBV5-1 | TGCGCCAGCAGCTTGGATTACAGATCCGAGGGCGAGCAGTACTTC | CASSLDYRSEGEQYF
TRBJ1-2 | few | NA | TRBV20-1 | TGCAGTGCTTCCGGGGTGGGCCTAACCCGGTATGGCTACACCTTC | CSASGVGLTRYGYTF
TRBJ2-7 | NA | NA | TRBV20-1 | TGCAGTGCTATATATAGGCCCTCGATGGAGCAGTACTTC | CSAIYRPSMEQYF
TRBJ1-1 | few | TRBD1 | TRBV20-1 | TGCAGTGCGCGGACAGGGGGAACCTCTCGCGAAGCTTTCTTT | CSARTGGTSREAFF
TRBJ2-3 | NA | NA | TRBV19 | TGTGCTAGTAGTGTAAGCGGGAGCACAGATACGCAGTATTTT | CASSVSGSTDTQYF
TRBJ2-3 | NA | TRBD2 | TRBV19 | TGTGCCAGTAGTCCCTTAGCGGGAGATCGAGATACGCAGTATTTT | CASSPLAGDRDTQYF
TRBJ2-1 | NA | TRBD2 | TRBV6-1 | TGTGCCAGTAAACGGCTCACCCACGGGACTAGCGGCTCCTACAATGAGCAGTTCTTC | CASKRLTHGTSGSYNEQFF
TRBJ1-2 | few | TRBD1 | TRBV28 | TGTGCCAGCAGTCCTCATAGACAGGGGCTTAACTATGGCTACACCTTC | CASSPHRQGLNYGYTF
TRBJ2-5 | NA | TRBD2 | TRBV4-1 | TGCGCCAGCAGTAGTCGCGGGAGGCATGAGACCCAGTACTTC | CASSSRGRHETQYF
TRBJ2-7 | NA | TRBD1 | TRBV10-3 | TGTGCCATCAGCCGGACAGGGTGGGACGAGCAGTACTTC | CAISRTGWDEQYF
TRBJ1-3 | few | NA | TRBV7-2 | TGTGCCAGCAGCCCGGAGTTAGGGGGGATGATTGGAAACACCATATATTTT | CASSPELGGMIGNTIYF